These T cell receptor beta chains were read from a single sample in a study of Ad26.COV2.S vaccination and SARS-CoV-2 variants. Some clones are missing from TCRdb's copy, which holds only in-frame ones; the method was immunoSEQ multiplex PCR. The table has hundreds of thousands of clones, more than 70% seen once. The sequenced sample was peripheral blood, obtained in a trial of Ad26.COV2.S vaccine versus placebo. The receptors originated from a person between 18 and 65 years old who received the Ad26.COV2.S COVID-19 vaccine or a placebo. The CDR3 runs from the conserved cysteine through the conserved F or W. D genes are given only for firm matches. Rows may omit the clone size; those that give it use once, few, many or a size class.

V gene	J gene	D gene	clone size	CDR3 protein	CDR3 DNA
TRBV19	TRBJ2-5	TRBD1	.	CASTNRGRSQETQYF	TGTGCCAGTACAAACAGGGGCAGATCCCAAGAGACCCAGTACTTC
TRBV15	TRBJ2-7	.	.	CATSRDRGSYEQYF	TGTGCCACCAGCAGAGACAGGGGTTCCTACGAGCAGTACTTC
TRBV10-1	TRBJ1-1	.	.	CASSSPSEAFF	TGCGCCAGCAGCTCCCCCTCGGAAGCTTTCTTT
TRBV27	TRBJ2-1	.	once	CASKGGTSSYNEQFF	TGTGCCAGCAAGGGCGGGACGAGCTCCTACAATGAGCAGTTCTTC
TRBV11-2	TRBJ2-3	TRBD1	.	CASSSDRVATQYF	TGTGCCAGCAGCTCGGACAGGGTGGCTACGCAGTATTTT
TRBV10-3	TRBJ2-1	TRBD1	.	CAINPQGAVDNEQFF	TGTGCCATCAATCCGCAGGGGGCGGTCGACAATGAGCAGTTCTTC
TRBV6-5	TRBJ2-7	.	once	CASSRSRQNEQYF	TGTGCCAGCAGCCGCAGCCGACAGAACGAGCAGTACTTC
TRBV3-1/TRBV3-2	TRBJ2-1	.	.	CASSQGFPYNEQFF	TGTGCCAGCAGCCAAGGTTTCCCCTACAATGAGCAGTTCTTC
TRBV7-9	TRBJ1-5	.	.	CASSLGGQPQHF	TGTGCCAGCAGCTTGGGGGGACAGCCCCAGCATTTT
TRBV30	TRBJ1-4	.	.	CAWSPLGEKLFF	TGTGCCTGGAGTCCCCTGGGGGAAAAACTGTTTTTT
TRBV5-1	TRBJ2-7	TRBD1	.	CASSLGTGKYEQYF	TGCGCCAGCAGCTTAGGGACAGGGAAATACGAGCAGTACTTC
TRBV6-2/TRBV6-3	TRBJ1-4	TRBD1	.	CASSTRRQGLRSEKLFF	TGTGCCAGCAGTACCCGCCGACAGGGTTTAAGGAGTGAAAAACTGTTTTTT
TRBV6-5	TRBJ2-7	TRBD1	.	CASSYGRQGANEQYF	TGTGCCAGCAGTTACGGTAGACAGGGGGCCAACGAGCAGTACTTC
TRBV6-4	TRBJ1-1	.	.	CASSVGSGTEAFF	TGTGCCAGCAGTGTGGGGTCCGGGACTGAAGCTTTCTTT
TRBV12-2	TRBJ2-1	.	.	CASRLTDMRGLNNEQFF	TGTGCAAGTCGCTTAACTGATATGCGGGGGTTAAACAATGAGCAGTTCTTC
TRBV2	TRBJ1-2	.	once	CASRATGLGYTF	TGTGCCAGCAGGGCCACAGGGCTTGGCTACACCTTC
TRBV3-1/TRBV3-2	TRBJ2-1	.	.	CASSQDLARYNEQFF	TGTGCCAGCAGCCAAGACCTAGCGAGATACAATGAGCAGTTCTTC
TRBV7-2	TRBJ1-4	.	.	CASSYRVDEKLFF	TGTGCCAGCAGCTACAGGGTTGATGAAAAACTGTTTTTT
TRBV7-6	TRBJ1-2	.	.	CASSGGGDYGYTF	TGTGCCAGCAGCGGGGGGGGAGACTATGGCTACACCTTC
TRBV20-1	TRBJ1-1	.	.	CSATGAFF	TGCAGTGCTACCGGAGCTTTCTTT
TRBV25-1	TRBJ1-3	.	once	CASSDRTRNTIYF	TGTGCCAGCAGTGATCGCACGAGAAACACCATATATTTT
TRBV18	TRBJ2-7	.	.	CASSPPSGSTRSSSYEQYF	TGTGCCAGCTCACCACCGAGCGGTAGTACGAGGTCGAGCTCCTACGAGCAGTACTTC
TRBV10-3	TRBJ1-6	TRBD1	.	CAISDGTGGSPLHF	TGTGCCATCAGTGACGGGACAGGGGGTTCACCCCTCCACTTT
TRBV7-2	TRBJ2-1	TRBD1	.	CASSLGRTGQFF	TGTGCCAGCAGCTTAGGTCGGACAGGGCAGTTCTTC
TRBV10-3	TRBJ1-2	.	few	CAISESGIPYGYTF	TGTGCCATCAGTGAGTCAGGGATTCCCTATGGCTACACCTTC
TRBV18	TRBJ2-7	.	once	CASSPPVRVHEQYF	TGTGCCAGCTCACCACCAGTCCGGGTCCACGAGCAGTACTTC
TRBV10-2	TRBJ2-1	TRBD2	few	CATKRAGDNEQFF	TGCGCCACTAAGCGGGCGGGAGACAATGAGCAGTTCTTC